These 28 T cell receptor beta chains originate from one sample sequenced in a study of T cells after yellow fever vaccination. TCRdb fed the 5' RACE reads into MiXCR, producing one record per CDR3 protein. The sample contains 150,000 to 200,000 distinct CDR3 sequences, approximately 11% of which appear only once. The sample here was CD8+ T cells sorted from PBMCs, taken 15 days after the yellow fever booster vaccination. The source is a man aged 18 to 30 who received the YFV17D yellow fever vaccine.

The sample holds a few counts of this clonotype. The V call is TRBV23-1, the J call TRBJ2-3; 7 positions agree with TRBD1. TRBV23-1 is labeled an ORF, and its function is uncertain. V trimming: 0 bases; J trimming: 2 bases; junction bases outside the gene matches: 8. This CDR3 comprises 17 residues. Here the CDR3 reads CASSQSGTERVTDTQYF. The DNA of the CDR3 is TGCGCCAGCAGTCAATCGGGGACAGAACGGGTCACAGATACGCAGTATTTT.

V gene TRBV6-1 combines with J gene TRBJ2-7; D is possibly TRBD2 (5 bases). V gave up 0 bases and J gave up 5 bases, with 11 bases separating them. CDR3 size: 14 residues. CDR1 is MNHNS, CDR2 SASEGT, per germline. CDR3: CASSEAREPDEQYV. In DNA form, the CDR3 reads TGTGCCAGCAGTGAAGCAAGGGAGCCGGACGAGCAGTACGTC.

The chain links TRBV10-2 to TRBJ1-3; D remains unclear. CDR3 length equals 17 residues. V was cut by 4 bases and J by 0 bases, with 16 bases left in between. CDR1 is WSHSY and CDR2 is SAAADI in the germline V gene. This chain's CDR3 is CASSVHPGPYSGNTIYF. The DNA for the CDR3 is TGCGCCAGCAGTGTGCATCCAGGCCCATACTCTGGAAACACCATATATTTT.

This clonotype was detected a few times. This chain uses TRBV14 with TRBJ2-7; the D gene is possibly TRBD1 (6 bases). The CDR3 covers 17 residues. The V gene's germline CDR1 is SGHDN and CDR2 FVKESK. Deletions cut 0 bases from V and 1 base from J, with 16 bases between. CDR3 DNA: TGTGCCAGCAGCCAAGAAGGCCACAGGGTTAAGTCCTACGAGCAGTACGTC. It encodes CASSQEGHRVKSYEQYV.

This clonotype was seen at least ten times. V gene TRBV20-1 combines with J gene TRBJ1-5; possible D gene TRBD1, 6 bases. CDR1 is DFQATT and CDR2 is SNEGSKA in the germline V gene (reference sequence). The germline V and J ends were trimmed by 6 bases and 0 bases, with 18 bases remaining between them. The CDR3 runs to 16 residues. CDR3 protein: CSANDPQGLSNQPQHF. The CDR3 DNA reads as TGCAGTGCAAACGACCCTCAGGGGCTTAGCAATCAGCCCCAGCATTTT.

The chain is built from TRBV15 and TRBJ2-5; D ambiguous. This CDR3 comprises 14 residues. Germline CDR1 LNHNV, CDR2 YYDKDF (reference sequence). Trimming removed 3 bases at V and 2 bases at J, with 10 bases between. The CDR3 nucleotides are TGTGCCACCAGCAGGATGGGAATTCAAGAGACCCAGTACTTC. As protein: CATSRMGIQETQYF.

This clonotype was seen only a few times. The CDR3 spells CASSYITTGPGELFF. The CDR3 DNA is TGTGCCAGCAGTTATATTACCACGGGGCCCGGGGAGCTGTTTTTT. This rearrangement joins TRBV6-5 to TRBJ2-2; possibly TRBD1 or TRBD2 for D (5 bases each). This CDR3 region has 15 residues. CDR1 is MNHEY, CDR2 SVGAGI, per germline. V lost 3 bases to trimming and J lost 6 bases, with 14 bases between them.

The V and J genes are TRBV7-9 and TRBJ1-4; possibly TRBD1 for D (6 bases). Germline V gene data show CDR1 as SEHNR and CDR2 as FQNEAQ (reference sequence). V was pared by 2 bases and J by 8 bases, with 18 bases between. This CDR3 spans 16 amino acids. In nucleotides, the CDR3 is TGTGCCAGCAGCTTAAATTCGCAGGGGAGTAGAGAAAAACTGTTTTTT. It translates to CASSLNSQGSREKLFF. Drawing the rest from reference TRBV7-9 and TRBJ1-4, the complete variable domain is DTGVSQNPRHKITKRGQNVTFRCDPISEHNRLYWYRQTLGQGPEFLTYFQNEAQLEKSRLLSDRFSAERPKGSFSTLEIQRTEQGDSAMYLCASSLNSQGSREKLFFGSGTQLSVL.

V usage is TRBV6-2 or TRBV6-3 and J usage is TRBJ2-5, with D possibly matching TRBD2 (6 bases). Trimming shortened V by 10 bases and J by 5 bases, and 14 bases separated the two germline ends. The CDR3 runs to 12 residues. Germline V gives CDR1 MNHEY, CDR2 SVGEGT. In DNA form, the CDR3 reads TGTGCCACTGAAACTAGCCCGGAGACCCAGTACTTC. Amino acids: CATETSPETQYF.

Only a few counts were recorded for this clonotype. This chain links TRBV2 with TRBJ2-5; TRBD1 matches 8 bases. This CDR3 is 14 amino acids long. Per germline, CDR1 SNHLY and CDR2 FYNNEI. V trimming: 7 bases; J trimming: 0 bases; junction bases outside the gene matches: 4. The CDR3 DNA follows: TGTGCCAGCAACGGGGGACAGGACCAAGAGACCCAGTACTTC. Translated: CASNGGQDQETQYF.

The chain employs TRBV4-1 and TRBJ1-4; TRBD1 matches 9 bases. The V and J ends lost 1 base and 6 bases, in that order; junction bases with no gene match: 0. Germline CDR1 MGHRA, CDR2 YSYEKL. The CDR3 has 14 amino acids. CDR3 DNA sequence: TGCGCCAGCAGCCAAGGGACAGGGGATGAAAAACTGTTTTTT. Translating it yields CASSQGTGDEKLFF.

In this sample, this clonotype turned up a few times. This chain joins TRBV4-1 and TRBJ2-1, with 12 bases aligning to TRBD2. Losses at the gene ends were 0 bases for V and 2 bases for J; bases not matched to a gene: 5. CDR3 size: 18 residues. From germline, CDR1 is MGHRA and CDR2 YSYEKL. This CDR3 reads CASSQEGLAGGTYNEQFF. DNA of the CDR3: TGCGCCAGCAGCCAAGAAGGGCTAGCGGGGGGGACCTACAATGAGCAGTTCTTC.

There are a few counts of this clonotype. V is TRBV20-1 and J is TRBJ2-1; D uncertain. V was shortened by 6 bases and J by 6 bases, with 18 bases between the two germline ends. The CDR3 runs 14 residues. CDR1 and CDR2 from the germline V gene are DFQATT and SNEGSKA (reference sequence). CDR3 DNA sequence: TGCAGTGCCTGGCTGCTAGAGTGGAGCAATGAGCAGTTCTTC. Translated, it gives CSAWLLEWSNEQFF.

The V and J genes are TRBV7-9 and TRBJ1-4; no clear D gene. Germline loops: CDR1 SEHNR, CDR2 FQNEAQ (reference sequence). The CDR3 contains 12 residues. V gave up 8 bases and J gave up 7 bases, with 11 bases separating them. The CDR3 bases are TGTGCCAGCTCGTCCGCCGGTGAAAAACTGTTTTTT. It codes for CASSSAGEKLFF.

This rearrangement joins TRBV27 to TRBJ1-5, with TRBD1 identical over 7 bases. The germline V gene encodes CDR1 MNHEY and CDR2 SMNVEV (reference sequence). The CDR3 is 12 residues long. Trimming cost V 6 bases and J 7 bases; bases outside gene matches: 3. The CDR3 nucleotides read TGTGCCAGCAGGTCAGGGGGGCAGCCCCAGCATTTT. As protein: CASRSGGQPQHF.

In its sample, this clonotype was seen a few times. The chain has TRBV5-5 and TRBJ2-7, with TRBD1 matching 8 bases. The CDR3 extends over 14 amino acids. The V gene end was trimmed by 2 bases and the J gene end by 3 bases; junction bases not matched to a gene: 4. The germline gives CDR1 SGHKS, CDR2 YYEKEE (reference sequence). CDR3: CASSLDRGYYEQYV. CDR3 coding DNA: TGTGCCAGCAGCTTAGACAGGGGATACTACGAGCAGTACGTC.

A few counts support this clonotype. The V and J genes are TRBV4-1 and TRBJ2-1; perhaps D is TRBD1 or TRBD2 (5 bases each). This CDR3 region has 15 residues. V lost 6 bases, J lost 3 bases, and 15 bases lay in between. CDR1 is MGHRA and CDR2 is YSYEKL in the germline V gene. The CDR3 DNA reads TGCGCCAGCAGTCCCGGGGCCGCCTACTACAATGAGCAGTTCTTC. This gives the protein CASSPGAAYYNEQFF.

The table lists this clonotype with many counts. The chain joins TRBV7-6 to TRBJ2-1, with a weak D call TRBD1 (6 bases). Looked up from germline, CDR1 is SGHVS and CDR2 is FNYEAQ. The CDR3 loop spans 15 amino acids. V gave up 5 bases and J gave up 1 base, with 12 bases separating them. The CDR3 sequence: CASSTGSGSYNEQFF. Written as DNA, the CDR3 is TGTGCCAGCAGCACAGGGTCGGGGTCCTACAATGAGCAGTTCTTC.

In this sample, this clonotype turned up a few times. The chain has TRBV5-1 and TRBJ2-7, with D perhaps matching TRBD1 (6 bases). CDR1 SGHRS and CDR2 YFSETQ come from the germline V gene. This CDR3 contains 14 residues. Trimming removed 4 bases at V and 2 bases at J, with 13 bases between. CDR3 loop: CASSNGTTPYEQYF. The CDR3 DNA follows: TGCGCCAGCAGCAACGGGACAACACCCTACGAGCAGTACTTC. Full variable domain (rest looked up from reference TRBV5-1 and TRBJ2-7): KAGVTQTPRYLIKTRGQQVTLSCSPISGHRSVSWYQQTPGQGLQFLFEYFSETQRNKGNFPGRFSGRQFSNSRSEMNVSTLELGDSALYLCASSNGTTPYEQYFGPGTRLTVT.

This clonotype was observed a handful of times. The chain uses TRBV4-1 and TRBJ2-2, with D possibly called TRBD1 or TRBD2 (5 bases each). The V end was cut by 6 bases, the J end by 1 base, with 12 bases between. The germline V gene has CDR1 MGHRA and CDR2 YSYEKL. The CDR3 totals 15 residues. The CDR3 nucleotides read TGCGCCAGCAGTTGGGGACGGCAGAACACCGGGGAGCTGTTTTTT. Translation: CASSWGRQNTGELFF.

The chain uses TRBV7-9 and TRBJ2-1, with no clear D. CDR3 length: 12 residues. Germline V gene data show CDR1 as SEHNR and CDR2 as FQNEAQ (reference sequence). V lost 1 base and J lost 10, with 8 bases in between. The CDR3 protein is CASSLDPREQFF. The DNA of the CDR3 is TGTGCCAGCAGCTTAGACCCTCGGGAGCAGTTCTTC.

This clonotype was detected a few times. The V gene is TRBV12-3 or TRBV12-4, the J gene TRBJ2-7; 9 bases agree with TRBD1. V was clipped by 6 bases and J by 3 bases; unmatched bases: 9. There are 15 residues in the CDR3. In DNA, the CDR3 is TGTGCCAGCAGCTCCCGGGACAGGGAACGCTACGAGCAGTACTTC. Its translation: CASSSRDRERYEQYF.

The sample holds a few counts of this clonotype. The chain has TRBV5-5 and TRBJ2-2; 7 bases fit TRBD1. The J segment lost 2 bases and the V segment lost 4 bases, leaving 8 bases of the junction unmatched. The germline V gene has CDR1 SGHKS and CDR2 YYEKEE (reference sequence). The CDR3 covers 16 residues. The DNA of the CDR3 is TGTGCCAGCAGCCAGTTGGGGACAGATAACACCGGGGAGCTGTTTTTT. It specifies CASSQLGTDNTGELFF.

This clonotype was recorded a few times. The CDR3 spells CASAGTSGGLDEQYV. CDR3 nucleotides: TGTGCCAGTGCTGGGACTAGCGGGGGACTTGACGAGCAGTACGTC. The J gene is TRBJ2-7, the V gene TRBV6-2 or TRBV6-3; 14 bases fit TRBD2. Looked up from germline, CDR1 is MNHEY and CDR2 is SVGEGT. CDR3 length equals 15 residues. J was trimmed by 5 bases and V by 9 bases; bases with no gene match: 9.

The chain employs TRBV5-1 and TRBJ1-1, with 7 positions matching TRBD1. V lost 4 bases and J lost 1; bases outside the gene matches: 7. Per germline, CDR1 SGHRS and CDR2 YFSETQ. The CDR3 extends over 15 amino acids. CDR3 protein: CASSPRGLGNTEAFF. The DNA of the CDR3 is TGCGCCAGCAGCCCGAGGGGGCTGGGGAACACTGAAGCTTTCTTT. The variable domain in full, completed from reference TRBV5-1 and TRBJ1-1, reads KAGVTQTPRYLIKTRGQQVTLSCSPISGHRSVSWYQQTPGQGLQFLFEYFSETQRNKGNFPGRFSGRQFSNSRSEMNVSTLELGDSALYLCASSPRGLGNTEAFFGQGTRLTVV.

This chain uses TRBV29-1 with TRBJ2-5; the D gene is possibly TRBD1 (6 bases). Between the trimmed V and J ends, which lost 4 bases and 5 bases, there was a span of 11 bases. This CDR3 comprises 12 residues. Germline V lookup: CDR1 SQVTM, CDR2 ANQGSEA. In nucleotides, the CDR3 is TGCAGCGTTGTGTTCCAGGGGGAGACCCAGTACTTC. Translating it yields CSVVFQGETQYF. The entire variable domain, with the rest obtained from reference TRBV29-1 and TRBJ2-5, is as follows: SAVISQKPSRDICQRGTSLTIQCQVDSQVTMMFWYRQQPGQSLTLIATANQGSEATYESGFVIDKFPISRPNLTFSTLTVSNMSPEDSSIYLCSVVFQGETQYFGPGTRLLVL.

This sequence joins TRBV13 and TRBJ2-7; D is unresolved. This CDR3 is built from 14 residues. Germline CDR1 is PRHDT and CDR2 is FYEKMQ (reference sequence). The V gene lost 0 bases and the J gene lost 3 bases, with 9 bases spanning the gap. The CDR3 loop is CASSLGLQGYEQYV. CDR3 bases: TGTGCCAGCAGCTTAGGCCTCCAAGGCTACGAGCAGTACGTC.

About this clonotype: At one end, the junction sequence differs from germline, possibly due to a read error. The chain joins TRBV4-1 to TRBJ2-7; D is unclear. CDR3 size: 15 residues. Germline lookup yields CDR1 MGHRA and CDR2 YSYEKL. The CDR3 DNA reads TGCGCCAGCAGTCAAGGGCCAGGCGGAACCTACGAGCAGTACTTC. Its translation is CASSQGPGGTYEQYF.